The TCR beta chain described here comes from a study of T cell clusters in autoimmune cytopenias (dated by TCRdb to about 2019). As for the study more broadly: A median TRB sequencing depth of roughly 47,000 reads per sample was reached, and a median of around 2,300 distinct TRB clonotypes per sample was obtained. The study was designed to test whether a disease-specific immune repertoire signature usable as a blood-based biomarker is carried by autoimmune cytopenia patients. TRB and IGH repertoires from peripheral blood were sequenced in autoimmune cytopenia patients at active disease and during treatment follow-up, with healthy, CLL and autoimmune hepatitis controls included alongside. What the authors observed across the whole study: The T cell clusters were defined only in silico, and the functional role of the clusters still needed to be validated experimentally. TRB repertoire shifts, with less even repertoires in secondary cytopenia and CLL, mostly reflected lymphoma bias rather than autoimmunity. Healthy donors showed approximately 3.3-fold more exclusive TRB clusters than active autoimmune hepatitis patients, consistent with an autoimmunity-wide signature. GLIPH suggested that primary autoimmune cytopenia patients lacked physiological T cell clusters: 45 to 55 clusters were exclusive to healthy donors versus 17 exclusive to patients. The cluster-lack signature was not observed for secondary cytopenia versus CLL, as the signature was apparently masked by the dominant lymphoma-associated repertoire.

Each sample's TRB amplification started from around 0.25 ug of peripheral blood genomic DNA, which corresponds to approximately 37,500 genome equivalents. Multiplex PCR with a touch-down protocol amplified TRB rearrangements, with the TRB-A and TRB-B primer pools combined in a single tube. Illumina adapters and sample indices were added to the amplicons through two consecutive PCR reactions performed with Phusion HS II polymerase. Amplicons were gel-purified with the NucleoSpin Gel and PCR Clean-up kit, then quantified by Qubit and quality-checked on an Agilent 2100 Bioanalyzer. Sequencing of the libraries was done on an Illumina MiSeq with paired-end, single-indexed, 600-cycle runs. From the authors' description of their analysis: Alignment and assembly of TRB reads were performed with MiXCR version 2.1.12 and the default MiXCR reference library. A clone was defined by each unique CDR3 nucleotide sequence, and the analysis included only productive sequences with two or more reads. Alpha-parameterized diversity profiles (alpha 0 to 5), including the Shannon (alpha 1) and Simpson (alpha 2) indices, were computed with an R script to assess repertoire diversity. Combinatorial TRB VJ usage was calculated with the tcR package and was compared between cohorts by principal component analysis performed with ade4. GLIPH clustering of TCRbeta CDR3s was carried out on cohort pairs matched by age and read depth, and cluster frequencies were compared by Wilcoxon test. After reprocessing by TCRdb, each CDR3 protein sequence is one entry, and no DNA is given. It is TCRdb's table, rather than the study itself, that gives the V and J calls and clone size. This sample's clone table shows more than 850 distinct CDR3 sequences. Of the sample, approximately 60% falls within the top ten clones.

Including cysteine and phenylalanine, the CDR3 has 15 amino acids. This entry has no DNA. Based on the germline V gene (reference sequence), the CDR1 and CDR2 sequences are LNHDA and SQIVND. Its frequency places this clonotype as large (0.1 to 1%); no count is recorded. This receptor's antigen is unknown. Recombination joined TRBV19 with TRBJ2-3; checking the TCRdb D call of TRBD1 is not possible without DNA. The sequence came from a human donor with an autoimmune cytopenia or autoimmune hepatitis (not recorded which). The sample consisted of peripheral blood. CDR3 sequence: CASTQVAGPVDTQYF.